This T cell receptor beta chain was identified during a study of neoadjuvant anti-PD-1 for oral cavity cancer. The CDR3 has 14 amino acids. Trimming at V came to 1 base and at J to 7 bases, leaving 1 base not matched to a gene. The V gene's germline CDR1 is MNHNS and CDR2 SASEGT. This sample's time point: after neoadjuvant nivolumab, at surgical resection. TCRdb keeps only in-frame clones here, not all; method: immunoSEQ multiplex PCR. The sample lists more than 10,000 clones, over 55% seen once, with 2% to 3% in the top ten. The starting material was PBMCs, obtained after nivolumab (anti-PD-1) treatment. This chain joins TRBV6-1 and TRBJ1-5; TRBD1 matches at 10 bases. The sequence was obtained from a person aged 40 to 85 with oral cavity squamous cell carcinoma. The CDR3: CASSEGTGGQPQHF. In nucleotides, the CDR3 is TGTGCCAGCAGTGAAGGGACAGGGGGACAGCCCCAGCATTTT.